This T cell receptor (beta chain) was found in a study of PD-1 blockade in classical Hodgkin lymphoma. Study results and caveats: When set against healthy donors, newly diagnosed patients were reported to show lower baseline TCR diversity. Repertoire difference causes, possibly disease activity or prior therapy, remain undefined.

On this clone itself: The target antigen is unknown.

The time point was: newly diagnosed, previously untreated cHL patient sample. Magnetic negative selection was used to purify CD4+ T cells from thawed PBMCs. Comparators were PBMCs taken from newly diagnosed, untreated classical Hodgkin lymphoma. Sequenced by immunoSEQ multiplex PCR; TCRdb stores in-frame clones only, minus some. This table holds about 24,000 clones, less than 95% found once. CDR1 is MGHRA and CDR2 is YSYEKL in the germline V gene. The trim removed 3 bases at V and 5 bases at J, leaving 10 bases unmatched. The CDR3 loop spans 16 amino acids. This TCR came from a human donor with classical Hodgkin lymphoma. The specimen sequenced was CD4+ T cells from blood. The chain is built from TRBV4-1 and TRBJ2-1, with 7 nucleotides matching TRBD1. The CDR3, as DNA: TGCGCCAGCAGCCAGCCCCGACAGGGTAGGAACAATGAGCAGTTCTTC. Residues: CASSQPRQGRNNEQFF.